Reported below is one T cell receptor beta chain. The entry originates in a study of control samples from healthy donors and cancer patients. Data came from immunoSEQ multiplex PCR; TCRdb stores just in-frame clones and leaves some out. Of around 76,000 clones listed, around 86% were seen once; the top ten hold approximately 9.4%. This CDR3 region has 16 residues. The V and J ends lost 4 bases and 2 bases, in that order; junction bases with no gene match: 3. Germline V lookup: CDR1 LNHDA, CDR2 SQIVND (reference sequence). The chain is built from TRBV19 and TRBJ2-3, with TRBD2 matching over 13 bases. This sequence was found in a woman aged 50 to 60 with colorectal cancer. Sequencing was done on a sample of PBMCs. The CDR3 sequence: CASSRLAGGLTDTQYF. The DNA for the CDR3 is TGTGCCAGTAGTAGACTAGCGGGGGGTCTCACAGATACGCAGTATTTT. Variable domain in full (rest from reference TRBV19 and TRBJ2-3): DGGITQSPKYLFRKEGQNVTLSCEQNLNHDAMYWYRQDPGQGLRLIYYSQIVNDFQKGDIAEGYSVSREKKESFPLTVTSAQKNPTAFYLCASSRLAGGLTDTQYFGPGTRLTVL.